The 30 T cell receptor beta chains reported below all come from one sample, sequenced in a study of neoadjuvant anti-PD-1 for oral cavity cancer (dated by TCRdb to about 2021). The time point label on this specimen signifies: after neoadjuvant nivolumab, at surgical resection. To prepare the library, the immunoSEQ multiplex PCR assay was applied. The immuneACCESS repertoire file appears here via TCRdb, limited to in-frame rearrangements. These files lack a portion of the clones; in checked studies, under half of the deficit traces to unresolved V genes, and the cause of the others is not known. This sample is represented by about 68,000 clones; around 83% of them were singletons. The ten top clones hold about 3.7% of the sample. Here the sequenced sample was PBMCs, taken after nivolumab (anti-PD-1) treatment. The receptors were gathered from a person aged 40-85 years with oral cavity squamous cell carcinoma.

A single count supports this clone. This chain links TRBV30 with TRBJ1-6; no clear D gene. The CDR3 has 11 residues. Germline V gene lookup returns CDR1 GTSNPN and CDR2 SVGIG (reference sequence). The V end was cut by 2 bases, the J end by 13 bases, with 9 bases between. CDR3 sequence: CAWSSSSPLHF. The DNA of the CDR3 is TGTGCCTGGAGTAGCTCGAGTCCCCTCCACTTT.

The chain employs TRBV28 and TRBJ1-3; no definite D call. Germline CDR1 is MDHEN and CDR2 is SYDVKM. Trimming shortened V by 5 bases and J by 0 bases, and 11 bases separated the two germline ends. CDR3 length: 15 amino acids. Here the CDR3 reads CASSLQSYSGNTIYF. CDR3 sequence (DNA): TGTGCCAGCAGTCTACAGTCGTACTCTGGAAACACCATATATTTT.

The genes are TRBV5-1 and TRBJ2-3; 11 bases fit TRBD1. This CDR3 is 15 amino acids long. CDR1 and CDR2 from the germline V gene are SGHRS and YFSETQ. J lost 0 bases, V lost 5 bases, and 2 bases had no gene match. This chain's CDR3 is CASSGTGGSTDTQYF. The CDR3 bases are TGCGCCAGCAGTGGGACAGGGGGGAGCACAGATACGCAGTATTTT.

The count of this clone is one. The chain has TRBV10-3 and TRBJ1-1; D is unresolved. Germline V gene data show CDR1 as ENHRY and CDR2 as SYGVKD. Trimming removed 3 bases at V and 4 bases at J, with 9 bases between. The CDR3 consists of 13 residues. The CDR3 is CAISEQLGTEAFF. The CDR3 DNA reads as TGTGCCATCAGTGAACAGTTGGGCACTGAAGCTTTCTTT.

This clone was recorded once. The V and J genes are TRBV2 and TRBJ2-1; a possible D gene is TRBD2 (5 bases). The ends were cut back, 2 bases at V and 8 bases at J, with 13 bases in the middle. The CDR3 loop spans 14 amino acids. Germline CDR1 is SNHLY and CDR2 is FYNNEI. CDR3 protein: CASSERFGMDEQFF. CDR3 in DNA: TGTGCCAGCAGTGAAAGGTTCGGGATGGATGAGCAGTTCTTC. Supplemented by reference TRBV2 and TRBJ2-1, the full variable domain reads EPEVTQTPSHQVTQMGQEVILRCVPISNHLYFYWYRQILGQKVEFLVSFYNNEISEKSEIFDDQFSVERPDGSNFTLKIRSTKLEDSAMYFCASSERFGMDEQFFGPGTRLTVL.

The chain uses TRBV11-1 and TRBJ2-1; D unclear. Germline V CDR1 and CDR2: SGHAT, FQDESV (reference sequence). The germline V and J ends were trimmed by 4 bases and 6 bases, with 7 bases remaining between them. The CDR3 is made up of 12 amino acids. In DNA, the CDR3 is TGTGCCAGCAGCTCAGGCCGCAATGAGCAGTTCTTC. It translates to CASSSGRNEQFF.

The chain has TRBV20-1 and TRBJ2-7; D remains unclear. V dropped 2 bases and J dropped 2 bases, with 4 bases sitting between them. The germline V gene has CDR1 DFQATT and CDR2 SNEGSKA (reference sequence). CDR3 length: 11 residues. DNA of the CDR3: TGCAGTGCTAGATCTGCCTACGAGCAGTACTTC. This sequence encodes CSARSAYEQYF.

This clone was counted a single time. This rearrangement joins TRBV25-1 to TRBJ1-2; 8 bases agree with TRBD1. V was pared by 6 bases and J by 13 bases, with 13 bases of the junction left unmatched. The germline CDR1 and CDR2 sequences are MGHDK and SYGVNS. This CDR3 contains 13 residues. CDR3: CASRERQGSGCTF. CDR3 bases: TGTGCCAGCAGGGAGAGACAGGGGTCTGGGTGCACCTTC.

The rearrangement uses TRBV5-1 and TRBJ2-1; no firm D call. Germline values: CDR1 SGHRS, CDR2 YFSETQ. V was trimmed by 0 bases and J by 6 bases, leaving 13 bases between them. CDR3 length equals 15 residues. The CDR3 DNA reads TGCGCCAGCAGCTTGGGGGGAACGAATCTCAATGAGCAGTTCTTC. Translation gives CASSLGGTNLNEQFF.

V usage is TRBV30 and J usage is TRBJ2-7; D is perhaps TRBD1 (6 bases). Germline V gives CDR1 GTSNPN, CDR2 SVGIG (reference sequence). Trimming removed 3 bases from V and 8 bases from J, with 14 bases in between. The CDR3 spans 12 residues. The CDR3 spells CAWSKGDTKQYF. CDR3 in DNA: TGTGCCTGGAGCAAGGGGGACACCAAGCAGTACTTC.

The genes are TRBV10-3 and TRBJ2-2; TRBD1 matches at 8 bases. Germline V CDR1 and CDR2: ENHRY, SYGVKD. CDR3 size: 14 residues. The junction had 9 bases not matched to a gene; V was cut back by 9 bases and J by 6 bases. The CDR3 DNA reads TGTGCCATAGGACAGGGTGGGAAGGCCGGGGAGCTGTTTTTT. Its translation: CAIGQGGKAGELFF.

V gene TRBV29-1 combines with J gene TRBJ1-1; TRBD1 aligns across 7 bases. V shed 4 bases, J shed 3 bases, and the junction held 17 bases outside the gene matches. The CDR3 has 17 amino acids. In germline, CDR1 is SQVTM, CDR2 ANQGSEA. The CDR3 DNA is TGCAGCGTTGTGGTTGGGTCGACAGGGCTAATGGACACTGAAGCTTTCTTT. It translates to CSVVVGSTGLMDTEAFF.

This clone has more than one count but fewer than ten. This chain links TRBV5-6 with TRBJ1-2; the D gene is possibly TRBD1 (5 bases). This CDR3 spans 14 amino acids. CDR1 and CDR2 (germline): SGHDT, YYEEEE. V was trimmed by 4 bases and J by 5 bases, leaving 15 bases between them. CDR3 DNA sequence: TGTGCCAGCAGCGGCGGGACGCACCTATATGGCTACACCTTC. This sequence encodes CASSGGTHLYGYTF.

The chain couples TRBV11-2 to TRBJ2-7; D remains unclear. Germline CDR1 reads SGHAT; CDR2 reads FQNNGV. The CDR3 covers 13 residues. Trimming took 6 bases from V and 2 from J, leaving 11 bases between them. DNA for the CDR3: TGTGCCAGCAGGGCGCCCGGAACCTACGAGCAGTACTTC. It translates to CASRAPGTYEQYF.

The chain links TRBV19 to TRBJ2-1; 8 nucleotides agree with TRBD2. The CDR3 has 15 residues. J was trimmed by 3 bases and V by 2 bases; bases with no gene match: 3. Germline V lookup: CDR1 LNHDA, CDR2 SQIVND (reference sequence). This CDR3 is CASSIRLASYNEQFF. CDR3 sequence (DNA): TGTGCCAGTAGTATAAGACTAGCGAGCTACAATGAGCAGTTCTTC.

The chain links TRBV29-1 to TRBJ1-1; no definite D call. The CDR3 loop spans 11 amino acids. V was pared by 6 bases and J by 5 bases, with 10 bases between. Germline CDR1 and CDR2: SQVTM and ANQGSEA. The CDR3 reads CSVARGTEAFF. The CDR3 bases are TGCAGCGTCGCACGGGGTACTGAAGCTTTCTTT.

The rearrangement uses TRBV27 and TRBJ2-5; the match to TRBD2 covers 8 bases. This CDR3 has 14 residues. CDR1 is MNHEY, CDR2 SMNVEV, per germline (reference sequence). With 6 bases clipped from V and 2 bases from J, the junction kept 5 bases outside the gene matches. In DNA form, the CDR3 reads TGTGCCAGCAGGCGGGGGGACTCGCAAGAGACCCAGTACTTC. Amino acid sequence: CASRRGDSQETQYF.

The rearrangement joins TRBV5-4 to TRBJ2-1; no clear D. The CDR3 spans 15 residues. Trimming shortened V by 1 base and J by 7 bases, and 15 bases separated the two germline ends. The germline V gene has CDR1 SGHNT and CDR2 YYREEE (reference sequence). The CDR3 bases are TGTGCCAGCAGCTTGTTTCAGGCCTATATAAATGAGCAGTTCTTC. It encodes CASSLFQAYINEQFF.

V and J are TRBV6-5 and TRBJ2-7; TRBD1 is a possible D gene (6 bases). The ends were cut back, 4 bases at V and 3 bases at J, with 13 bases in the middle. There are 14 residues in the CDR3. Germline CDR1 and CDR2: MNHEY and SVGAGI. CDR3 DNA sequence: TGTGCCAGCAGTTCACCGGACAGCATCTACGAGCAGTACTTC. Translation: CASSSPDSIYEQYF.

The chain recombines TRBV6-6 with TRBJ2-5; 9 bases fit TRBD2. Germline V gene sequence: CDR1 MNHNY, CDR2 SVGAGI (reference sequence). Trimming at V came to 5 bases and at J to 5 bases, leaving 3 bases not matched to a gene. The CDR3 is made up of 13 amino acids. CDR3 sequence reads: CASSILAGETQYF. CDR3 nucleotide sequence: TGTGCCAGCAGTATACTAGCGGGTGAGACCCAGTACTTC.

The chain combines TRBV6-1 with TRBJ1-3; the D gene is possibly TRBD1 (5 bases). Germline lookup yields CDR1 MNHNS and CDR2 SASEGT. The V and J ends lost 5 bases and 0 bases respectively, with 11 bases between them. The CDR3 has 15 residues. The CDR3 loop is CASSTRDGSGNTIYF. The CDR3 DNA reads as TGTGCCAGCAGTACCCGGGACGGCTCTGGAAACACCATATATTTT.

The genes are TRBV6-5 and TRBJ2-7, with D perhaps matching TRBD2 (6 bases). The CDR3 has 14 amino acids. Trimming removed 2 bases at V and 6 bases at J, with 14 bases between. Germline lookup yields CDR1 MNHEY and CDR2 SVGAGI. The CDR3, as DNA: TGTGCCAGCAGTTACGGCCAGGGAGCGGGCGAGCAGTACTTC. Its protein product is CASSYGQGAGEQYF.

The gene calls are TRBV30 and TRBJ2-1; a weak D match, TRBD1 (6 bases). The CDR3 contains 18 residues. Trimming stripped 1 base from V and 0 bases from J, with 19 bases between. CDR1 and CDR2 (germline): GTSNPN, SVGIG (reference sequence). This CDR3 is CAWSAGTSTRYSYNEQFF. The CDR3 coding sequence is TGTGCCTGGAGTGCCGGGACATCAACCCGGTACTCCTACAATGAGCAGTTCTTC.

This clone appeared a few times. The chain couples TRBV6-6 to TRBJ2-7; 9 nucleotides match TRBD2. The length of the CDR3 is 14 residues. After removal of 7 bases from V and 3 bases from J, the junction contained 7 bases not matched to a gene. Per the germline V gene, CDR1 is MNHNY and CDR2 is SVGAGI (reference sequence). CDR3 nucleotides: TGTGCCAGCAAGGCTAGCGGGACTCTCTACGAGCAGTACTTC. It encodes CASKASGTLYEQYF.

V gene TRBV10-1 combines with J gene TRBJ2-1; D remains unclear. The CDR3 sequence is 13 residues long. Germline V gives CDR1 WNHNN, CDR2 SYGVQD (reference sequence). Trimming stripped 0 bases from V and 4 bases from J, with 4 bases between. The CDR3 DNA follows: TGCGCCAGCAGTGAGTCCAGGTACAATGAGCAGTTCTTC. Translation gives CASSESRYNEQFF.

This clone was seen more than once but under ten times. The chain couples TRBV9 to TRBJ1-5, with D uncertain. The V end lost 2 bases, the J end lost 1 base, and 7 bases lay between the germline ends. The germline V gene encodes CDR1 SGDLS and CDR2 YYNGEE. The CDR3 spans 14 residues. CDR3 DNA sequence: TGTGCCAGCAGCGTCGACTGGAGCAATCAGCCCCAGCATTTT. The encoded protein is CASSVDWSNQPQHF.

The V gene is TRBV2, the J gene TRBJ1-4; TRBD1 might be the D (5 bases). The CDR3 runs 15 residues. Germline V gene lookup returns CDR1 SNHLY and CDR2 FYNNEI. V gave up 2 bases and J gave up 5 bases, with 12 bases separating them. CDR3 in DNA: TGTGCCAGCAGTGAATTGATGGGGACGAATGAAAAACTGTTTTTT. Encoded protein: CASSELMGTNEKLFF. Full variable domain (rest looked up from reference TRBV2 and TRBJ1-4): EPEVTQTPSHQVTQMGQEVILRCVPISNHLYFYWYRQILGQKVEFLVSFYNNEISEKSEIFDDQFSVERPDGSNFTLKIRSTKLEDSAMYFCASSELMGTNEKLFFGSGTQLSVL.

The genes are TRBV29-1 and TRBJ1-2, with D perhaps matching TRBD1 (6 bases). Germline CDR1 reads SQVTM; CDR2 reads ANQGSEA. The CDR3 totals 13 residues. The ends were cut back, 6 bases at V and 7 bases at J, with 18 bases in the middle. The CDR3 nucleotides read TGCAGCGTCACAAATACAGGGCTTTCTGGCTACACCTTC. The encoded protein is CSVTNTGLSGYTF.

A word on this clone: The sample has other DNA sequences that encode this CDR3 too. This chain connects TRBV9 to TRBJ2-3; 8 bases line up with TRBD2. The V gene end was trimmed by 2 bases and the J gene end by 0 bases; junction bases not matched to a gene: 2. This CDR3 is built from 15 residues. Germline CDR1 is SGDLS and CDR2 is YYNGEE. The CDR3 DNA reads as TGTGCCAGCAGCGTTTTAGCGGGGAGCACAGATACGCAGTATTTT. Encoded protein: CASSVLAGSTDTQYF.

To note about this clone: The junction shows a germline mismatch at one end, possibly a read error. This rearrangement joins TRBV20-1 to TRBJ2-3, with 7 bases identical to TRBD2. The CDR3 runs 9 residues. Germline loops: CDR1 DFQATT, CDR2 SNEGSKA (reference sequence). CDR3 residues: CSASPAGFF. CDR3 coding DNA: TGCAGTGCTAGTCCAGCGGGGTTTTTT.